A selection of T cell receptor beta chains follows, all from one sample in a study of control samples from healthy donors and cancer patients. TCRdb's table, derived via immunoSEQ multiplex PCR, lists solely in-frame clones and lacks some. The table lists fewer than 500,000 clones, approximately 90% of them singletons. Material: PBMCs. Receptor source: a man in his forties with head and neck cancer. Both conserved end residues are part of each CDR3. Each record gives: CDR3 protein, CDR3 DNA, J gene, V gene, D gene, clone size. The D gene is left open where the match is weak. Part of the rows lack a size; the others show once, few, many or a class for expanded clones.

cdr3_aa: CASSPTGHINQPQHF; cdr3_nt: TGTGCCAGCTCACCGACGGGACATATCAATCAGCCCCAGCATTTT; j_call: TRBJ1-5; v_call: TRBV18; d_call: .; clone_size: .
cdr3_aa: CASNRDRDQPQHF; cdr3_nt: TGTGCCAGCAACCGGGACAGGGATCAGCCCCAGCATTTT; j_call: TRBJ1-5; v_call: TRBV6-5; d_call: TRBD1; clone_size: .
cdr3_aa: CSVSGQGTYEQYF; cdr3_nt: TGCAGCGTATCGGGACAGGGAACCTACGAGCAGTACTTC; j_call: TRBJ2-7; v_call: TRBV29-1; d_call: TRBD1; clone_size: .
cdr3_aa: CASSLKPGEQFF; cdr3_nt: TGTGCCAGCAGCTTAAAGCCCGGTGAGCAGTTCTTC; j_call: TRBJ2-1; v_call: TRBV11-3; d_call: .; clone_size: .
cdr3_aa: CASSRMGQSSGANVLTF; cdr3_nt: TGTGCCAGCAGCCGAATGGGACAAAGCTCTGGGGCCAACGTCCTGACTTTC; j_call: TRBJ2-6; v_call: TRBV27; d_call: .; clone_size: .
cdr3_aa: CAAGAADLTNEQFF; cdr3_nt: TGTGCGGCCGGGGCGGCAGACCTTACCAATGAGCAGTTCTTC; j_call: TRBJ2-1; v_call: TRBV6-5; d_call: .; clone_size: once
cdr3_aa: CASSHGLGTLYEQYF; cdr3_nt: TGTGCCAGCAGCCACGGATTAGGGACACTCTACGAGCAGTACTTC; j_call: TRBJ2-7; v_call: TRBV3-1/TRBV3-2; d_call: .; clone_size: .
cdr3_aa: CASDRDRASGQETQYF; cdr3_nt: TGTGCCAGTGACCGGGACAGGGCCTCTGGTCAGGAGACCCAGTACTTC; j_call: TRBJ2-5; v_call: TRBV5-3; d_call: TRBD1; clone_size: .
cdr3_aa: CASSPHAAVSYEQYF; cdr3_nt: TGTGCCAGCAGCCCCCACGCGGCGGTCTCCTACGAGCAGTACTTC; j_call: TRBJ2-7; v_call: TRBV7-3; d_call: .; clone_size: .
cdr3_aa: CASSMQWRGERYGYTF; cdr3_nt: TGTGCCAGTAGTATGCAGTGGAGGGGGGAACGGTATGGCTACACCTTC; j_call: TRBJ1-2; v_call: TRBV19; d_call: .; clone_size: once
cdr3_aa: CASSQGRQHYNSPLHF; cdr3_nt: TGCGCCAGCAGCCAAGGCCGGCAGCACTATAATTCACCCCTCCACTTT; j_call: TRBJ1-6; v_call: TRBV4-3; d_call: .; clone_size: .
cdr3_aa: CASTQQRGRGTGELFF; cdr3_nt: TGTGCCAGCACTCAACAACGGGGTCGGGGCACCGGGGAGCTGTTTTTT; j_call: TRBJ2-2; v_call: TRBV5-6; d_call: .; clone_size: .
cdr3_aa: CASRGRAEVNTEAFF; cdr3_nt: TGTGCCAGCAGGGGACGAGCGGAGGTGAACACTGAAGCTTTCTTT; j_call: TRBJ1-1; v_call: TRBV6-5; d_call: .; clone_size: .
cdr3_aa: CASSLGGLGQGIDEQFF; cdr3_nt: TGTGCCAGCAGCTTAGGCGGCCTAGGACAGGGTATCGATGAGCAGTTCTTC; j_call: TRBJ2-1; v_call: TRBV11-3; d_call: TRBD1; clone_size: .
cdr3_aa: CASSQGPGTPNQPQHF; cdr3_nt: TGCGCCAGCAGCCAAGGTCCAGGGACTCCTAATCAGCCCCAGCATTTT; j_call: TRBJ1-5; v_call: TRBV4-1; d_call: .; clone_size: .
cdr3_aa: CASSIGGGSRYNEQFF; cdr3_nt: TGTGCCAGTAGTATAGGCGGCGGGTCACGCTACAATGAGCAGTTCTTC; j_call: TRBJ2-1; v_call: TRBV19; d_call: .; clone_size: once
cdr3_aa: CASSPLGGYYGYTF; cdr3_nt: TGTGCCAGCAGTCCCCTGGGGGGGTACTATGGCTACACCTTC; j_call: TRBJ1-2; v_call: TRBV2; d_call: .; clone_size: .
cdr3_aa: CASREPGDTQYF; cdr3_nt: TGTGCCAGCAGAGAGCCGGGGGATACGCAGTATTTT; j_call: TRBJ2-3; v_call: TRBV12-3/TRBV12-4; d_call: .; clone_size: .
cdr3_aa: CASRRDGFGVSGELFF; cdr3_nt: TGTGCCAGCCGACGGGACGGCTTCGGGGTGTCCGGGGAGCTGTTTTTT; j_call: TRBJ2-2; v_call: TRBV27; d_call: .; clone_size: .
cdr3_aa: CASSYSMAHSKGSPLHF; cdr3_nt: TGTGCCAGCAGTTACTCGATGGCCCACTCGAAGGGTTCACCCCTCCACTTT; j_call: TRBJ1-6; v_call: TRBV6-2/TRBV6-3; d_call: .; clone_size: .
cdr3_aa: CASSQVLRSDTQYF; cdr3_nt: TGCGCCAGCAGCCAAGTTTTGCGTTCAGATACGCAGTATTTT; j_call: TRBJ2-3; v_call: TRBV4-1; d_call: .; clone_size: few
cdr3_aa: CASSLSVGRGARSYEQYF; cdr3_nt: TGTGCCAGCAGTTTATCGGTAGGGCGGGGGGCTCGCTCCTACGAGCAGTACTTC; j_call: TRBJ2-7; v_call: TRBV27; d_call: TRBD2; clone_size: .
cdr3_aa: CASRISSSGNTIYF; cdr3_nt: TGTGCCAGCAGAATTTCCAGCTCTGGAAACACCATATATTTT; j_call: TRBJ1-3; v_call: TRBV28; d_call: .; clone_size: .
cdr3_aa: CASSFHRETGANVLTF; cdr3_nt: TGTGCCAGCAGTTTCCACAGGGAGACTGGGGCCAACGTCCTGACTTTC; j_call: TRBJ2-6; v_call: TRBV28; d_call: .; clone_size: once
cdr3_aa: CASSAGSDQETQYF; cdr3_nt: TGTGCCAGCAGCGCTGGAAGTGACCAAGAGACCCAGTACTTC; j_call: TRBJ2-5; v_call: TRBV9; d_call: .; clone_size: .
cdr3_aa: CSARIDSPLHF; cdr3_nt: TGCAGTGCTAGGATCGACTCACCCCTCCACTTT; j_call: TRBJ1-6; v_call: TRBV20-1; d_call: .; clone_size: .
cdr3_aa: CASSIPPGRAGNEQFF; cdr3_nt: TGTGCCAGTAGTATCCCACCCGGCAGGGCCGGCAATGAGCAGTTCTTC; j_call: TRBJ2-1; v_call: TRBV19; d_call: .; clone_size: .
cdr3_aa: CASSSYRDQPQHF; cdr3_nt: TGTGCCAGCAGCTCTTACCGGGATCAGCCCCAGCATTTT; j_call: TRBJ1-5; v_call: TRBV3-1/TRBV3-2; d_call: .; clone_size: few
cdr3_aa: CASSDQTGADTQYF; cdr3_nt: TGTGCCAGCAGTGACCAGACAGGGGCAGATACGCAGTATTTT; j_call: TRBJ2-3; v_call: TRBV6-1; d_call: TRBD1; clone_size: few
cdr3_aa: CASSPRRSGQETQYF; cdr3_nt: TGTGCCAGCAGCCCAAGGCGTAGCGGCCAAGAGACCCAGTACTTC; j_call: TRBJ2-5; v_call: TRBV11-2; d_call: .; clone_size: .
cdr3_aa: CASSLELPGYEQYF; cdr3_nt: TGCGCCAGCAGCTTGGAACTCCCGGGCTACGAGCAGTACTTC; j_call: TRBJ2-7; v_call: TRBV5-1; d_call: .; clone_size: .
cdr3_aa: CASSPGGPNQPQHF; cdr3_nt: TGTGCCAGCTCCCCGGGCGGACCCAATCAGCCCCAGCATTTT; j_call: TRBJ1-5; v_call: TRBV27; d_call: .; clone_size: .
cdr3_aa: CASSSIAGGNQPQHF; cdr3_nt: TGTGCCAGCAGTTCGATCGCAGGCGGCAATCAGCCCCAGCATTTT; j_call: TRBJ1-5; v_call: TRBV28; d_call: .; clone_size: .
cdr3_aa: CASSPQGSNSYNEQFF; cdr3_nt: TGTGCCAGCTCACCACAGGGCAGCAACTCCTACAATGAGCAGTTCTTC; j_call: TRBJ2-1; v_call: TRBV18; d_call: .; clone_size: .
cdr3_aa: CASSLAIGSGFTVEQYF; cdr3_nt: TGTGCCAGCAGCTTAGCGATTGGGTCAGGTTTTACGGTAGAGCAGTACTTC; j_call: TRBJ2-7; v_call: TRBV7-2; d_call: .; clone_size: once
cdr3_aa: CASSLDRNTEAFF; cdr3_nt: TGTGCCAGCAGCTTGGACAGGAACACTGAAGCTTTCTTT; j_call: TRBJ1-1; v_call: TRBV5-4; d_call: .; clone_size: .
cdr3_aa: CASISGDRPTYGYTF; cdr3_nt: TGTGCCAGTATCTCGGGAGACAGGCCAACCTATGGCTACACCTTC; j_call: TRBJ1-2; v_call: TRBV19; d_call: .; clone_size: once
cdr3_aa: CASSVGSTEAFF; cdr3_nt: TGTGCCAGCAGCGTCGGGAGTACTGAAGCTTTCTTT; j_call: TRBJ1-1; v_call: TRBV5-6; d_call: .; clone_size: .
cdr3_aa: CASTFLDTQYF; cdr3_nt: TGTGCCAGCACTTTTTTGGATACGCAGTATTTT; j_call: TRBJ2-3; v_call: TRBV6-6; d_call: .; clone_size: .
cdr3_aa: CASSLTSGGALTGELFF; cdr3_nt: TGTGCCAGCAGCTTAACCAGCGGGGGGGCCCTCACCGGGGAGCTGTTTTTT; j_call: TRBJ2-2; v_call: TRBV5-4; d_call: TRBD2; clone_size: .
cdr3_aa: CASSQDRGQNYTF; cdr3_nt: TGTGCCAGCAGCCAAGATAGGGGACAAAACTACACCTTC; j_call: TRBJ1-2; v_call: TRBV3-1/TRBV3-2; d_call: .; clone_size: once
cdr3_aa: CASSYSSGRVYEQYF; cdr3_nt: TGTGCCAGCAGTTACTCATCGGGCAGGGTCTACGAGCAGTACTTC; j_call: TRBJ2-7; v_call: TRBV6-2/TRBV6-3; d_call: .; clone_size: .
cdr3_aa: CSASRRAYYTEAFF; cdr3_nt: TGCAGTGCTAGTCGCAGGGCCTACTACACTGAAGCTTTCTTT; j_call: TRBJ1-1; v_call: TRBV20-1; d_call: .; clone_size: .
cdr3_aa: CASKGPSEAFF; cdr3_nt: TGTGCCAGCAAGGGGCCTTCTGAAGCTTTCTTT; j_call: TRBJ1-1; v_call: TRBV6-6; d_call: .; clone_size: few
cdr3_aa: CASSLTGRGKAFF; cdr3_nt: TGTGCCAGCAGTTTAACAGGGCGCGGTAAAGCTTTCTTT; j_call: TRBJ1-1; v_call: TRBV12-3/TRBV12-4; d_call: .; clone_size: .
cdr3_aa: CASSPRTDSPLHF; cdr3_nt: TGTGCCAGCAGCCCCAGGACAGATTCACCCCTCCACTTT; j_call: TRBJ1-6; v_call: TRBV3-1/TRBV3-2; d_call: .; clone_size: .
cdr3_aa: CASSTKRTNTGELFF; cdr3_nt: TGTGCCAGCTCCACTAAGCGGACGAACACCGGGGAGCTGTTTTTT; j_call: TRBJ2-2; v_call: TRBV2; d_call: .; clone_size: .
cdr3_aa: CASSRLTSVTNTGELFF; cdr3_nt: TGTGCCAGCAGCCGACTAACGAGCGTCACGAACACCGGGGAGCTGTTTTTT; j_call: TRBJ2-2; v_call: TRBV5-8; d_call: .; clone_size: .
cdr3_aa: CASSYYRTDTQYF; cdr3_nt: TGTGCCAGCAGTTACTACCGCACAGATACGCAGTATTTT; j_call: TRBJ2-3; v_call: TRBV6-5; d_call: .; clone_size: once
cdr3_aa: CASSLERFTGDRENTEAFF; cdr3_nt: TGTGCCAGCAGCTTAGAACGATTTACGGGGGACAGGGAGAACACTGAAGCTTTCTTT; j_call: TRBJ1-1; v_call: TRBV11-3; d_call: TRBD1; clone_size: .
cdr3_aa: CASTHGGGRVIPEQYF; cdr3_nt: TGCGCCAGCACCCATGGGGGGGGGAGAGTCATTCCCGAGCAGTACTTC; j_call: TRBJ2-7; v_call: TRBV23-1; d_call: TRBD2; clone_size: .
cdr3_aa: CASSPGTPIIALHF; cdr3_nt: TGTGCCAGCAGCCCAGGGACACCCATAATCGCCCTCCACTTT; j_call: TRBJ1-6; v_call: TRBV7-2; d_call: .; clone_size: .
cdr3_aa: CASSIFDTGNTIYF; cdr3_nt: TGTGCCAGTAGTATCTTCGACACTGGAAACACCATATATTTT; j_call: TRBJ1-3; v_call: TRBV19; d_call: .; clone_size: .